This T cell receptor beta chain was obtained from a study of monozygotic twins with inflammatory bowel disease. Overall study results and limits: Discrimination among different T cell subtypes was not achievable. With others, IBD patients shared fewer clonotypes than healthy twins did, especially with disease activity.

Turning to this clonotype: What it binds is not known.

Total RNA amounting to roughly 3,400 ng went into each TCR library. TCRdb reprocessed the 5' RACE reads and stores each CDR3 protein as one record, lacking DNA. Listed are 350,000 to 550,000 distinct CDR3 sequences; 2% to 2.5% falls within the top ten. Sequenced sample: blood. The clonotype originates from a human donor with ulcerative colitis or Crohn's disease, or a healthy co-twin of an affected twin (not recorded which).

This CDR3 is CASSLEASGPYEQYF. The chain combines TRBV7-6 with TRBJ2-7; TCRdb names TRBD2, which stays unverified in the absence of DNA. This CDR3 is built from 15 residues. The V gene's germline CDR1 is SGHVS and CDR2 FNYEAQ. The full variable domain, rest sourced from reference TRBV7-6 and TRBJ2-7, is GAGVSQSPRYKVTKRGQDVALRCDPISGHVSLYWYRQALGQGPEFLTYFNYEAQQDKSGLPNDRFSAERPEGSISTLTIQRTEQRDSAMYRCASSLEASGPYEQYFGPGTRLTVT.